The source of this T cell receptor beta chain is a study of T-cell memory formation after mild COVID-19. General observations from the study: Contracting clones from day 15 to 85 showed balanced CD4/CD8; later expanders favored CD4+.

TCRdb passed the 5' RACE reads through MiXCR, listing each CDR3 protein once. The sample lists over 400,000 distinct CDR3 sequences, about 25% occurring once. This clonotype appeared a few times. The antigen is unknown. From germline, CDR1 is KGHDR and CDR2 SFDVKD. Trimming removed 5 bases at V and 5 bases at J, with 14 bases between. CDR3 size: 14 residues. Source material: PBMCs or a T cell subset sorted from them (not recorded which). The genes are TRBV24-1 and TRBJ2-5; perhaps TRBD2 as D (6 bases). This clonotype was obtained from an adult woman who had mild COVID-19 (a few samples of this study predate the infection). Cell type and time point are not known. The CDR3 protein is CATSALRAGETQYF. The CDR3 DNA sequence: TGTGCCACCAGTGCTCTCAGGGCGGGGGAGACCCAGTACTTC.